One and the same sample provided the 25 T cell receptor beta chains below, sequenced in a study of T cell changes during pregnancy in multiple sclerosis. The repertoire was sequenced with immunoSEQ multiplex PCR; TCRdb's copy has only in-frame clones and lacks some. The sample shows 30,000 to 45,000 clones, about 91% of them seen only once. Sample: CD8+ T cells from peripheral blood mononuclear cells, taken before pregnancy. The source of these receptors is a female donor with multiple sclerosis, enrolled in a pregnancy study.

The chain uses TRBV5-4 and TRBJ2-1; 7 nucleotides match TRBD2. CDR3 length: 16 amino acids. The germline gives CDR1 SGHNT, CDR2 YYREEE (reference sequence). V was clipped by 4 bases and J by 3 bases; unmatched bases: 10. DNA of the CDR3: TGTGCCAGCAGCCCTTCACTAGCGTCCGTCTACAATGAGCAGTTCTTC. This codes for CASSPSLASVYNEQFF.

The chain employs TRBV28 and TRBJ2-1; D is unresolved. V was clipped by 2 bases and J by 3 bases, with 5 bases between them. The germline V gene has CDR1 MDHEN and CDR2 SYDVKM. The CDR3 is 13 residues long. CDR3 DNA: TGTGCCAGCAGTTTAGCTAGCTACAATGAGCAGTTCTTC. This sequence encodes CASSLASYNEQFF.

The J gene is TRBJ2-7, the V gene TRBV5-6, with 9 bases aligning to TRBD2. V shed 2 bases, J shed 8 bases, and the junction held 8 bases outside the gene matches. The CDR3 spans 14 residues. Germline V gives CDR1 SGHDT, CDR2 YYEEEE. In DNA form, the CDR3 reads TGTGCCAGCAGCTTTAAATCTAGCGGGAAGAAGCAGTACTTC. Protein product: CASSFKSSGKKQYF.

This clone showed up just once. The chain joins TRBV15 to TRBJ2-5; D remains unclear. This CDR3 spans 14 amino acids. Germline V CDR1 and CDR2: LNHNV, YYDKDF (reference sequence). V was trimmed by 3 bases and J by 1 base, leaving 9 bases between them. The DNA of the CDR3 is TGTGCCACCAGCAGGTATCAGTTCCAAGAGACCCAGTACTTC. Amino acid sequence: CATSRYQFQETQYF.

The chain has TRBV7-9 and TRBJ2-7, with 7 bases fitting TRBD1. Germline loops: CDR1 SEHNR, CDR2 FQNEAQ (reference sequence). Trimming took 3 bases from V and 6 from J; bases not matched to a gene: 8. The CDR3 totals 14 residues. CDR3 sequence reads: CASSFQGVRPEQYF. Written as DNA, the CDR3 is TGTGCCAGCAGCTTCCAGGGGGTACGTCCCGAGCAGTACTTC.

CDR3 residues: CASSILAGVNEQFF. DNA of the CDR3: TGTGCCAGTAGTATACTAGCGGGAGTCAATGAGCAGTTCTTC. V and J are TRBV19 and TRBJ2-1, with TRBD2 matching 10 bases. The CDR3 is made up of 14 amino acids. The germline V gene has CDR1 LNHDA and CDR2 SQIVND (reference sequence). Germline trimming cut 2 bases from V and 6 bases from J; bases unmatched to any gene: 1.

Worth noting for this clone: At one end the junction does not follow the germline gene, possibly because of a read error. The rearrangement links TRBV7-7 to TRBJ1-1, with no clear D. This CDR3 has 13 residues. CDR1 is SSHAT and CDR2 is FNYEAQ in the germline V gene (reference sequence). Here the CDR3 reads CASSLAAGTEAFF. CDR3 DNA sequence: TGTGCTAGCAGCTTAGCTGCGGGGACTGAAGCTTTCTTT.

The rearrangement joins TRBV19 to TRBJ1-5; D gene unclear. The CDR3 has 15 residues. V was clipped by 0 bases and J by 1 base, with 7 bases between them. Germline values: CDR1 LNHDA, CDR2 SQIVND (reference sequence). The CDR3 nucleotides read TGTGCCAGTAGTATAGATAGCGGCAGCAATCAGCCCCAGCATTTT. Encoded protein: CASSIDSGSNQPQHF.

This clone was observed once. This chain's CDR3 is CASSLSPLMRGYTF. The CDR3 nucleotides are TGTGCCAGCAGTTTAAGTCCGCTAATGCGTGGCTACACCTTC. The rearrangement links TRBV27 to TRBJ1-2; D is unclear. CDR3 length equals 14 residues. Germline V gene lookup returns CDR1 MNHEY and CDR2 SMNVEV (reference sequence). Trimming took 2 bases from V and 7 from J, leaving 14 bases between them.

This clone has a single count. The chain couples TRBV27 to TRBJ2-5; 15 bases are shared with TRBD2. The length of the CDR3 is 17 residues. The germline V gene has CDR1 MNHEY and CDR2 SMNVEV (reference sequence). J gave up 4 bases and V 5 bases, and 8 bases lay outside the gene matches. CDR3 sequence reads: CASSPGLAGGPGETQYF. CDR3 coding DNA: TGTGCCAGCAGTCCTGGACTAGCGGGAGGGCCGGGAGAGACCCAGTACTTC.

V usage is TRBV29-1 and J usage is TRBJ1-1; D possibly corresponds to TRBD1 (5 bases). With 1 base removed from V and 4 bases from J, the gap between germline ends came to 10 bases. The CDR3 loop spans 13 amino acids. CDR1 SQVTM and CDR2 ANQGSEA come from the germline V gene. Here the CDR3 reads CSVEGQRSTEAFF. The CDR3 coding sequence is TGCAGCGTTGAAGGACAGAGGAGCACTGAAGCTTTCTTT.

The chain couples TRBV28 to TRBJ2-7; 11 bases are a match to TRBD2. V gave up 2 bases and J gave up 3 bases; unmatched junction bases: 0. The germline CDR1 and CDR2 sequences are MDHEN and SYDVKM. CDR3 length: 14 amino acids. In nucleotides, the CDR3 is TGTGCCAGCAGTTTACTAGCGGGGGGCTACGAGCAGTACTTC. It translates to CASSLLAGGYEQYF.

J is TRBJ2-3 and V is TRBV21-1; TRBD1, the D gene given by the table, was not confirmed from the DNA. TRBV21-1 is a listed pseudogene. The CDR3 totals 16 residues. CDR3 sequence (DNA): TGTGCCAGCAGCAACTTCAGACAGGCCCTCCCAGATACGCAGTATTTT. Translation: CASSNFRQALPDTQYF.

The chain joins TRBV7-9 to TRBJ1-1; tentatively, D is TRBD1 (5 bases). CDR3 size: 15 residues. The V and J ends lost 5 bases and 0 bases respectively, with 13 bases between them. The V gene's germline CDR1 is SEHNR and CDR2 FQNEAQ (reference sequence). CDR3 DNA: TGTGCCAGCAGCCCCCCGGGGGGACTGAACACTGAAGCTTTCTTT. It translates to CASSPPGGLNTEAFF.

The chain uses TRBV28 and TRBJ2-7, with D unresolved. The CDR3 sequence is 10 residues long. Germline V lookup: CDR1 MDHEN, CDR2 SYDVKM. V was cut by 10 bases and J by 5 bases, with 9 bases left in between. The CDR3 loop is CATRDNEQYF. The CDR3 DNA sequence: TGTGCCACCCGTGACAACGAGCAGTACTTC.

The CDR3: CASSSATGGAGELFF. The CDR3 nucleotides are TGTGCCAGCAGCTCCGCGACAGGGGGGGCCGGGGAGCTGTTTTTT. The chain joins TRBV7-8 to TRBJ2-2; TRBD1 matches 9 bases. Trimming removed 4 bases from V and 6 bases from J; junction bases left unmatched: 6. CDR1 and CDR2 from the germline V gene are SGHVS and FQNEAQ. The CDR3 runs to 15 residues.

This clone has just one count. Here the CDR3 reads CASSLEGSGNTIYF. In DNA form, the CDR3 reads TGTGCCAGCAGCTTGGAGGGGTCCGGAAACACCATATATTTT. V gene TRBV5-4 combines with J gene TRBJ1-3; a weak D match, TRBD1 (5 bases). Trimming pared 0 bases from V and 4 bases from J, leaving 8 bases between. The CDR3 runs to 14 residues. Germline CDR1 is SGHNT and CDR2 is YYREEE (reference sequence).

The chain employs TRBV7-9 and TRBJ2-5; a possible D gene is TRBD2 (6 bases). The ends were cut back, 5 bases at V and 3 bases at J, with 19 bases in the middle. Germline V gives CDR1 SEHNR, CDR2 FQNEAQ (reference sequence). The CDR3 is made up of 16 amino acids. The CDR3 coding sequence is TGTGCCAGCAGCCCCATCAAAGGATGGGGGGAAGAGACCCAGTACTTC. This codes for CASSPIKGWGEETQYF. Using reference TRBV7-9 and TRBJ2-5 for the parts outside the CDR3, the full variable domain is DTGVSQNPRHKITKRGQNVTFRCDPISEHNRLYWYRQTLGQGPEFLTYFQNEAQLEKSRLLSDRFSAERPKGSFSTLEIQRTEQGDSAMYLCASSPIKGWGEETQYFGPGTRLLVL.

The rearrangement links TRBV2 to TRBJ2-3; D possibly corresponds to TRBD2 (6 bases). V was pared by 10 bases and J by 6 bases, with 14 bases between. Germline loops: CDR1 SNHLY, CDR2 FYNNEI. The length of the CDR3 is 12 residues. The CDR3 spells CATKGGRDTQYF. The CDR3 coding sequence is TGTGCCACCAAGGGAGGTCGGGATACGCAGTATTTT.

This sequence joins TRBV4-2 and TRBJ1-5; the D is unclear. Trimming pared 3 bases from V and 0 bases from J, leaving 12 bases between. Germline V gene lookup returns CDR1 LGHNA and CDR2 YNFKEQ. This CDR3 contains 16 residues. CDR3 protein: CASSQEEASSNQPQHF. CDR3 in DNA: TGTGCCAGCAGCCAGGAGGAAGCATCTAGCAATCAGCCCCAGCATTTT.

The rearrangement links TRBV25-1 to TRBJ2-7; D possibly corresponds to TRBD2 (6 bases). Trimming cost V 1 base and J 6 bases, with 10 bases left between them. CDR1 is MGHDK and CDR2 is SYGVNS in the germline V gene. The CDR3 extends over 13 amino acids. The CDR3 protein is CASSEFLGGEQYF. CDR3 DNA: TGTGCCAGCAGTGAATTCCTGGGAGGCGAGCAGTACTTC.

The chain combines TRBV28 with TRBJ2-7; TRBD2 is a possible D gene (5 bases). This CDR3 has 14 amino acids. V was pared by 3 bases and J by 5 bases, with 14 bases between. Germline values: CDR1 MDHEN, CDR2 SYDVKM. The CDR3 reads CASSFRGSMNEQYF. CDR3 in DNA: TGTGCCAGCAGTTTTCGAGGGTCGATGAACGAGCAGTACTTC.

This clone has just one count. The rearrangement links TRBV5-1 to TRBJ2-3; D not resolved. CDR1 is SGHRS and CDR2 is YFSETQ in the germline V gene. The V and J ends lost 0 bases and 0 bases respectively, with 8 bases between them. CDR3 size: 15 residues. CDR3: CASSLENFSTDTQYF. Here the CDR3 DNA reads TGCGCCAGCAGCTTGGAAAACTTTAGCACAGATACGCAGTATTTT.

The chain couples TRBV7-9 to TRBJ1-1; perhaps TRBD1 as D (5 bases). This CDR3 is built from 12 residues. V gave up 4 bases and J gave up 4 bases, with 7 bases separating them. The germline V gene encodes CDR1 SEHNR and CDR2 FQNEAQ (reference sequence). The CDR3 protein is CASSYGATEAFF. For the CDR3, the DNA is TGTGCCAGCAGCTATGGGGCCACTGAAGCTTTCTTT.

Written as DNA, the CDR3 is TGTGCCAGCAGAACAGATTACACTGAAGCTTTCTTT. It yields the protein CASRTDYTEAFF. The rearrangement joins TRBV6-5 to TRBJ1-1; D not certain. The CDR3 is made up of 12 amino acids. Trimming took off 6 bases at V and 3 bases at J, with 8 bases between the two ends. CDR1 and CDR2 from the germline V gene are MNHEY and SVGAGI.